This T cell receptor (beta chain) was sequenced during a study of blood T cell repertoires in COVID-19. Study-wide background: In each case, the material was cDNA or gDNA derived from T cells, B-cell-depleted T cells, or PBMCs.

V was shortened by 5 bases and J by 1 base, with 19 bases between the two germline ends. In germline, CDR1 is SEHNR, CDR2 FQNEAQ (reference sequence). CDR3 length equals 17 residues. Per the original methods: Counts of nucleated cells, estimated from reference gene primer amplification, were obtained. This table comes from immunoSEQ multiplex PCR, and its TCRdb copy is limited to in-frame clones, with some not included. Clonal size and the V and J genes are those of that table, whereas D and trimming came from the DNA. The sample yields a few hundred thousand clones, more than 85% seen once. The receptor was derived from a man aged 40-49 years who had recovered from COVID-19. Sequenced sample: PBMCs or T cells enriched from blood (not recorded which). The genes are TRBV7-9 and TRBJ2-3; a weak D match, TRBD2 (6 bases). In DNA form, the CDR3 reads TGTGCCAGCAGCCGAGCCAGGGCGGGCGGGGGCACAGATACGCAGTATTTT. Residues: CASSRARAGGGTDTQYF.